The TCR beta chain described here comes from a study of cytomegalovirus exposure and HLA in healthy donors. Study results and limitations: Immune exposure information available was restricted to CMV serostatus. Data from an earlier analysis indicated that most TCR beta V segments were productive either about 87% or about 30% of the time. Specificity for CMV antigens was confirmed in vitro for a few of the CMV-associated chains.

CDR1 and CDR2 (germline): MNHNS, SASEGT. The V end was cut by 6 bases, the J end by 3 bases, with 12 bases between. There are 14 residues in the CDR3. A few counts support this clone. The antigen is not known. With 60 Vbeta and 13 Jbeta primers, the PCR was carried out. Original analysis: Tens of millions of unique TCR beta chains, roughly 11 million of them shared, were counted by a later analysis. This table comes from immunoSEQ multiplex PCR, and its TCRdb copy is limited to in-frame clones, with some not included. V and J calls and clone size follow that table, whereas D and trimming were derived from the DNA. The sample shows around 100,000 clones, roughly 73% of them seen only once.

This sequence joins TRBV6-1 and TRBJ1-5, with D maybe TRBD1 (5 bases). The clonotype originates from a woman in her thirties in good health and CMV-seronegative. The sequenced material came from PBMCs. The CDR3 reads CASRFDSNNQPQHF. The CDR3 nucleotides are TGTGCCAGCAGATTCGACAGCAACAATCAGCCCCAGCATTTT.